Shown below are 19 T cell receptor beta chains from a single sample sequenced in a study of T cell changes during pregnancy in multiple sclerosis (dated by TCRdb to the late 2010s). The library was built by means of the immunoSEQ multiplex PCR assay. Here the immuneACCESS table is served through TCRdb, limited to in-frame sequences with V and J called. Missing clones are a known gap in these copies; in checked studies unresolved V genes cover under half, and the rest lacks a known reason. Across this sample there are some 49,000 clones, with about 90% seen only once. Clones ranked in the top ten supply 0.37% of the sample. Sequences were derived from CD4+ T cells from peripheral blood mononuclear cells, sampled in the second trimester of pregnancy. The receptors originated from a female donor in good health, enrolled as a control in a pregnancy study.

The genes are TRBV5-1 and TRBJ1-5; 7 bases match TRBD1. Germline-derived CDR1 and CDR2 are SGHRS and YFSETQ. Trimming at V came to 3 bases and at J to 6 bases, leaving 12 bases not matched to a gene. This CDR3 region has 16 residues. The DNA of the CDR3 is TGCGCCAGCAGCTCTGGGGACAGCTTGGGGCGTCAGCCCCAGCATTTT. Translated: CASSSGDSLGRQPQHF.

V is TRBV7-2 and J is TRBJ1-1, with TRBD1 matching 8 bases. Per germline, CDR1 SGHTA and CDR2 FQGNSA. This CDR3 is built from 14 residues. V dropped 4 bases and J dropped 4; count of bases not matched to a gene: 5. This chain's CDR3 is CASSSQGGGTEAFF. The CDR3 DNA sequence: TGTGCCAGCAGCTCACAGGGGGGAGGCACTGAAGCTTTCTTT.

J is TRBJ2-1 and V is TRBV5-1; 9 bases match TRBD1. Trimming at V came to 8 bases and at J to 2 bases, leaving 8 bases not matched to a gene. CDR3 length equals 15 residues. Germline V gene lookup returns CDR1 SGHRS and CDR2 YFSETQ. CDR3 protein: CASSVGDRAYNEQFF. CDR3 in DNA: TGCGCCAGTAGCGTAGGGGACAGGGCCTACAATGAGCAGTTCTTC.

CDR3 residues: CASSLEPGRETF. The CDR3 coding sequence is TGCGCCAGCAGCTTAGAACCGGGACGGGAGACCTTC. The chain joins TRBV5-1 to TRBJ1-2, with D tentatively TRBD1 (5 bases). This CDR3 is built from 12 residues. From germline, CDR1 is SGHRS and CDR2 YFSETQ. V was pared by 2 bases and J by 14 bases, with 16 bases between.

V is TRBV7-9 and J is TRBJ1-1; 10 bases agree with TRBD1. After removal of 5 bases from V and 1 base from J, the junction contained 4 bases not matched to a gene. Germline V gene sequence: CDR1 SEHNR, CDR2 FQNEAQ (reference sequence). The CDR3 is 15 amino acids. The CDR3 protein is CASSRDRGGNTEAFF. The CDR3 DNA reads TGTGCCAGCAGCCGGGACAGGGGAGGGAACACTGAAGCTTTCTTT.

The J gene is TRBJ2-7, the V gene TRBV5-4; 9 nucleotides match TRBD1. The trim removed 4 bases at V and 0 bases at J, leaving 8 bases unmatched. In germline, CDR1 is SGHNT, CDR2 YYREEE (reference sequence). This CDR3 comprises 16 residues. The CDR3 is CASSPTGGAGSYEQYF. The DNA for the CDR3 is TGTGCCAGCAGCCCAACAGGGGGCGCGGGCTCCTACGAGCAGTACTTC.

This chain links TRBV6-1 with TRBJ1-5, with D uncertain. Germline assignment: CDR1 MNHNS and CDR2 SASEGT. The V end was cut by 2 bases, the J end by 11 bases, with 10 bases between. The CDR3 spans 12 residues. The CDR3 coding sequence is TGTGCCAGCAGTGAACCTCCTTCGGCCCAGCATTTT. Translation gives CASSEPPSAQHF.

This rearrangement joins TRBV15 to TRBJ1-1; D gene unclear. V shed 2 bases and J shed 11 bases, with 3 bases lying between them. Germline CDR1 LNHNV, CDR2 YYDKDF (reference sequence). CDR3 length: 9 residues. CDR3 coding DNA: TGTGCCACCAGCAGACTGGCTTTCTTT. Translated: CATSRLAFF.

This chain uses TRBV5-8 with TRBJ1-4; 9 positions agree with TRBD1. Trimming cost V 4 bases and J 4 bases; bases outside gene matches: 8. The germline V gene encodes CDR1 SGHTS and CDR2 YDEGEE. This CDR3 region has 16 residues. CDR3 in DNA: TGTGCCAGCAGCGGGACCGGGACAGGGTATAATGAAAAACTGTTTTTT. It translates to CASSGTGTGYNEKLFF.

The CDR3: CASSQDRDRDRYTF. CDR3 nucleotide sequence: TGCGCCAGCAGCCAAGACCGGGACAGGGATCGGTACACCTTC. This chain links TRBV4-1 with TRBJ1-2; 9 nucleotides agree with TRBD1. This CDR3 region has 14 residues. V trimming: 0 bases; J trimming: 11 bases; junction bases outside the gene matches: 7. Germline CDR1 is MGHRA and CDR2 is YSYEKL.

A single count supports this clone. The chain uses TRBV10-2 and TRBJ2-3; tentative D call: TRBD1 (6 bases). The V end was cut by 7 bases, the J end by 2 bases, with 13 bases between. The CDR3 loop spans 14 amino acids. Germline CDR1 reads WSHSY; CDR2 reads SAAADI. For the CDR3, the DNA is TGCGCCAGCAAAGAGGGACACTCCACAGATACGCAGTATTTT. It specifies CASKEGHSTDTQYF.

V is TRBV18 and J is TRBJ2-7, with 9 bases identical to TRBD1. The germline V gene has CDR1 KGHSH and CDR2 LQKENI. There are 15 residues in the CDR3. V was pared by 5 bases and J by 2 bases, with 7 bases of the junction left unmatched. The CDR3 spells CASSEGTGTTYEQYF. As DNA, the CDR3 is TGTGCCAGCTCAGAGGGGACAGGGACTACCTACGAGCAGTACTTC.

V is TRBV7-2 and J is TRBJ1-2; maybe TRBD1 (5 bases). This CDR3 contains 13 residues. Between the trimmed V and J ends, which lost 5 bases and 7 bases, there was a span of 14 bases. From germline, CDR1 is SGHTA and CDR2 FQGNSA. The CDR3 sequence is CASSPGVGAGYTF. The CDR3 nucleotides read TGTGCCAGCAGCCCGGGGGTCGGGGCTGGCTACACCTTC. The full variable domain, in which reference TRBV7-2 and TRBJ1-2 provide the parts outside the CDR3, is GAGVSQSPSNKVTEKGKDVELRCDPISGHTALYWYRQSLGQGLEFLIYFQGNSAPDKSGLPSDRFSAERTGGSVSTLTIQRTQQEDSAVYLCASSPGVGAGYTFGSGTRLTVV.

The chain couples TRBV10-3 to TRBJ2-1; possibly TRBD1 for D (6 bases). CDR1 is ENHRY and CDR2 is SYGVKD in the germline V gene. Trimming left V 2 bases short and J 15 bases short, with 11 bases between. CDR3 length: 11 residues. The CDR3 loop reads CAISEGDRLFF. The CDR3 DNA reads TGTGCCATCAGTGAGGGTGACAGGTTGTTCTTC.

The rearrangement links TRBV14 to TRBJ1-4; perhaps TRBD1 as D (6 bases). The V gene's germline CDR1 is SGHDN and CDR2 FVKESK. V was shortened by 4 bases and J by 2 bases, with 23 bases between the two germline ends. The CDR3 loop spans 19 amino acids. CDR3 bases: TGTGCCAGCAGCCCCATCGGGACATCCTCCAAGGGGACTAATGAAAAACTGTTTTTT. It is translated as CASSPIGTSSKGTNEKLFF.

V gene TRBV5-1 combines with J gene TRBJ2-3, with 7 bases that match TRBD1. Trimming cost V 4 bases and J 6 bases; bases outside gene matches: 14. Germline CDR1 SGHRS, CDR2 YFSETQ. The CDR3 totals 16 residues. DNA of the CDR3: TGCGCCAGCAGCCCCAGGGACAGACCTACCCACGATACGCAGTATTTT. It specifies CASSPRDRPTHDTQYF. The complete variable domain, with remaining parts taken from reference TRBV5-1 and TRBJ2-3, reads KAGVTQTPRYLIKTRGQQVTLSCSPISGHRSVSWYQQTPGQGLQFLFEYFSETQRNKGNFPGRFSGRQFSNSRSEMNVSTLELGDSALYLCASSPRDRPTHDTQYFGPGTRLTVL.

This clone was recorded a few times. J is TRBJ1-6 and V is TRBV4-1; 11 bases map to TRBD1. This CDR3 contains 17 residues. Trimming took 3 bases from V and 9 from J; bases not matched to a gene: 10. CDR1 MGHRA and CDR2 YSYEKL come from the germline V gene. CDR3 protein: CASSQLTPGQGGSPLHF. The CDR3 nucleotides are TGCGCCAGCAGCCAGTTGACACCGGGACAGGGGGGTTCACCCCTCCACTTT.

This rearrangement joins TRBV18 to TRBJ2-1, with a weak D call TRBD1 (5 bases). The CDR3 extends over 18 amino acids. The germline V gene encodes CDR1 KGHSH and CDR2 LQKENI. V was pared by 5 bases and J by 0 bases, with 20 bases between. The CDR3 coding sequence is TGTGCCAGCTCAGCACTCCCCGGGCAGGGATACTCCTACAATGAGCAGTTCTTC. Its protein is CASSALPGQGYSYNEQFF.

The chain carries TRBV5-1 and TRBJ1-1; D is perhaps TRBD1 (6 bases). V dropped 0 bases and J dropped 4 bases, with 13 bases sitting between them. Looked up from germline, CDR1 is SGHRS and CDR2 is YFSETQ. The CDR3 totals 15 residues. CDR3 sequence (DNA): TGCGCCAGCAGCTTGGCACAGGGAGAGGGCACTGAAGCTTTCTTT. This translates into CASSLAQGEGTEAFF.